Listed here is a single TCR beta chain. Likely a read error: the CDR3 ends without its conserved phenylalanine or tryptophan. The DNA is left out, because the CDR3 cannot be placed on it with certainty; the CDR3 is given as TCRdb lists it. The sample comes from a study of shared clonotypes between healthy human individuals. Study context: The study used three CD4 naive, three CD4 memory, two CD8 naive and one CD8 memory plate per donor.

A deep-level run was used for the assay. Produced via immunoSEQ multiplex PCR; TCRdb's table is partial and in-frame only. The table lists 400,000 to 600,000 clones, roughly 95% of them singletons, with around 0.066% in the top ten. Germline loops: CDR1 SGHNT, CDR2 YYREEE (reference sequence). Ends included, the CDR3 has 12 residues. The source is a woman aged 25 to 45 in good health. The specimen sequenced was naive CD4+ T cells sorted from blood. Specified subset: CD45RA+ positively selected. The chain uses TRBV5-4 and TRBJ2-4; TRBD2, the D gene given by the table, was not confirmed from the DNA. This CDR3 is CASSLSGSELAL.